Below, one T cell receptor (beta chain) is given with its context. The antigen remains unidentified. TCRB transcripts that were expressed got sequenced, as all of the isolated RNA had been reverse transcribed. Clones were read by immunoSEQ multiplex PCR, and TCRdb kept only the in-frame ones, dropping some. Of 150,000 or so clones listed, roughly 65% are singletons. These data belong to a study of beta chain features in type 1 diabetes. Overall study results and limits: TCRB CDR3s were moderately but significantly shorter in Type 1 diabetes patients in all four CD4+ subsets. A potential influence of HLA type upon TCRB rearrangement remained unresolved herein. Because the template was cDNA, high-expressing cells might be over-represented.

Purity exceeded 98% in all sorted populations. This receptor was identified in a man younger than 40 with type 1 diabetes. The sample was naive CD4+ T cells from blood.

CDR3 residues: CASSQPGLAKSDTQYF. In nucleotides, the CDR3 is TGCGCCAGCAGCCAGCCGGGACTAGCAAAATCAGATACGCAGTATTTT. This rearrangement joins TRBV4-1 to TRBJ2-3, with TRBD2 matching over 9 bases. V gave up 3 bases and J gave up 4 bases; unmatched junction bases: 8. The length of the CDR3 is 16 residues. The V gene's germline CDR1 is MGHRA and CDR2 YSYEKL.